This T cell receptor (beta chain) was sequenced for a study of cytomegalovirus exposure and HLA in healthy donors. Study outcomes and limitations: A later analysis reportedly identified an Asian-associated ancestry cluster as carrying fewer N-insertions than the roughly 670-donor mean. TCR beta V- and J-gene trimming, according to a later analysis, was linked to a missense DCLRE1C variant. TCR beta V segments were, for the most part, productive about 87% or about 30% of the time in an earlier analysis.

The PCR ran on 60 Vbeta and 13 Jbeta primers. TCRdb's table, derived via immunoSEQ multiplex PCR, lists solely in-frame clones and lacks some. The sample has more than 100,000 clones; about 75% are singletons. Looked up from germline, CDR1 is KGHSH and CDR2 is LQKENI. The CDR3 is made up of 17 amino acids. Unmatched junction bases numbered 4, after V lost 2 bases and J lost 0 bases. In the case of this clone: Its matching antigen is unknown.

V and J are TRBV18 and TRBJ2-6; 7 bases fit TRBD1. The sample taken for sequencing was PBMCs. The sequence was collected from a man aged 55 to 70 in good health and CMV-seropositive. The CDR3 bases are TGTGCCAGCTCACCATTTACAGGGGACTCTGGGGCCAACGTCCTGACTTTC. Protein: CASSPFTGDSGANVLTF.